The next 17 T cell receptor beta chains were all read from a single sample in a study of T-cell memory formation after mild COVID-19. TCRdb called the 5' RACE reads again in MiXCR, with one record for every CDR3 protein. The sample carries 200,000 to 250,000 distinct CDR3 sequences, 15% recorded once. The sample comprised PBMCs or a T cell subset sorted from them (not recorded which). These TCRs come from an adult woman who had mild COVID-19 (a few samples of this study predate the infection). Cell type and time point are not known.

V gene TRBV10-3 combines with J gene TRBJ1-5, with D perhaps matching TRBD1 (6 bases). The V gene's germline CDR1 is ENHRY and CDR2 SYGVKD. The CDR3 sequence is 15 residues long. Trimming pared 4 bases from V and 3 bases from J, leaving 13 bases between. The CDR3 region has the DNA TGTGCCATCAGTGGAGGAGGGGGGCTCAATCAGCCCCAGCATTTT. Amino acids: CAISGGGGLNQPQHF.

The chain is built from TRBV29-1 and TRBJ1-1; the D is unclear. The CDR3 totals 13 residues. V lost 4 bases to trimming and J lost 0 bases, with 9 bases between them. Germline assignment: CDR1 SQVTM and CDR2 ANQGSEA. The DNA for the CDR3 is TGCAGCGTTGCCTTTCGCATGAACACTGAAGCTTTCTTT. Amino acid sequence: CSVAFRMNTEAFF. Supplemented by reference TRBV29-1 and TRBJ1-1, the full variable domain reads SAVISQKPSRDICQRGTSLTIQCQVDSQVTMMFWYRQQPGQSLTLIATANQGSEATYESGFVIDKFPISRPNLTFSTLTVSNMSPEDSSIYLCSVAFRMNTEAFFGQGTRLTVV.

The table lists this clonotype with a few counts. The J gene is TRBJ1-2, the V gene TRBV6-1; perhaps TRBD1 as D (5 bases). The germline V and J ends were trimmed by 6 bases and 6 bases, with 20 bases remaining between them. The CDR3 is 15 amino acids. The germline V gene encodes CDR1 MNHNS and CDR2 SASEGT. This CDR3 is CASRSSPFGADGYTF. The CDR3 DNA sequence: TGTGCCAGCAGATCCTCACCTTTTGGGGCTGATGGCTACACCTTC.

V usage is TRBV4-1 and J usage is TRBJ2-7; D remains ambiguous. Germline V lookup: CDR1 MGHRA, CDR2 YSYEKL. Trimming removed 1 base from V and 2 bases from J, with 9 bases in between. This CDR3 region has 14 residues. CDR3 in amino acids: CASSQVPRTYEQYF. CDR3 in DNA: TGCGCCAGCAGCCAAGTGCCCAGGACCTACGAGCAGTACTTC.

This clonotype showed up many times. The chain carries TRBV20-1 and TRBJ2-7; weak D call: TRBD1 (6 bases). The CDR3 consists of 11 residues. In germline, CDR1 is DFQATT, CDR2 SNEGSKA (reference sequence). V lost 5 bases, J lost 5 bases, and 10 bases lay in between. CDR3 in amino acids: CSALQGNEQYF. The CDR3 DNA follows: TGCAGTGCTCTACAGGGTAACGAGCAGTACTTC.

This clonotype showed up just a few times. CDR3 in DNA: TGCGCCAGCAGCTGGGGTTCAGGGTTCGCTAATGAAAAACTGTTTTTT. Protein sequence: CASSWGSGFANEKLFF. The chain carries TRBV5-1 and TRBJ1-4; maybe TRBD1 (5 bases). Germline CDR1 SGHRS, CDR2 YFSETQ. The CDR3 loop spans 16 amino acids. The germline V and J ends were trimmed by 3 bases and 3 bases, with 15 bases remaining between them.

This clonotype was picked up many times. The chain links TRBV18 to TRBJ1-5, with D perhaps matching TRBD1 (6 bases). The CDR3 is made up of 15 amino acids. V was trimmed by 2 bases and J by 5 bases, leaving 13 bases between them. Germline-derived CDR1 and CDR2 are KGHSH and LQKENI. CDR3 sequence reads: CASSPGGGNYQPQHF. Written as DNA, the CDR3 is TGTGCCAGCTCACCAGGGGGGGGCAACTATCAGCCCCAGCATTTT.

This chain joins TRBV5-1 and TRBJ2-1; 12 bases fit TRBD1. The CDR3 consists of 18 residues. Looked up from germline, CDR1 is SGHRS and CDR2 is YFSETQ. J was trimmed by 3 bases and V by 4 bases; bases with no gene match: 11. The CDR3 DNA is TGCGCCAGCAGCCGGGGAGGGACAGGGGGCGGCGTCTACAATGAGCAGTTCTTC. Translated: CASSRGGTGGGVYNEQFF.

In this sample, this clonotype turned up many times. The J gene is TRBJ2-5, the V gene TRBV4-3, with 13 bases matching TRBD2. CDR3 size: 16 residues. V lost 4 bases to trimming and J lost 5 bases; unmatched junction nucleotides: 7. The germline V gene has CDR1 LGHNA and CDR2 YSLEER. CDR3 DNA: TGCGCCAGCAGCCGAGGACGGACTAGCGGGAGCGAGACCCAGTACTTC. As protein: CASSRGRTSGSETQYF.

CDR3 sequence reads: CASSQGRASGGFYNEQFF. DNA for the CDR3: TGTGCCAGCAGCCAAGGTAGAGCCAGCGGGGGGTTCTACAATGAGCAGTTCTTC. This chain joins TRBV11-2 and TRBJ2-1; 9 bases are a match to TRBD2. This CDR3 is built from 18 residues. After removal of 5 bases from V and 3 bases from J, the junction contained 14 bases not matched to a gene. Germline V gene lookup returns CDR1 SGHAT and CDR2 FQNNGV.

The rearrangement uses TRBV18 and TRBJ2-3; D call uncertain. Per the germline V gene, CDR1 is KGHSH and CDR2 is LQKENI. V was trimmed by 3 bases and J by 0 bases, leaving 16 bases between them. The CDR3 is made up of 17 amino acids. The CDR3 DNA reads TGTGCCAGCTCACCCCACCCCGTCGACCGGAGCACAGATACGCAGTATTTT. Its protein is CASSPHPVDRSTDTQYF.

This clonotype was observed a few times. J is TRBJ2-7 and V is TRBV3-1; D is possibly TRBD1 (5 bases). The CDR3 loop spans 13 amino acids. The V gene's germline CDR1 is LGHDT and CDR2 YNNKEL (reference sequence). V lost 3 bases to trimming and J lost 2 bases, with 8 bases between them. The CDR3 spells CASSQGHTYEQYF. As DNA, the CDR3 is TGTGCCAGCAGCCAGGGGCACACCTACGAGCAGTACTTC.

This clonotype was seen at least ten times. The rearrangement uses TRBV4-2 and TRBJ2-1, with 7 bases aligning to TRBD1. Germline V gives CDR1 LGHNA, CDR2 YNFKEQ. The CDR3 runs to 13 residues. Trimming cost V 2 bases and J 8 bases; bases outside gene matches: 3. The CDR3, as DNA: TGTGCCAGCAGCCAACTTGGGACAGATGAGCAGTTCTTC. Its translation is CASSQLGTDEQFF.

The rearrangement links TRBV6-5 to TRBJ1-1; TRBD1 agrees at 8 bases. With 6 bases clipped from V and 8 bases from J, the junction kept 2 bases outside the gene matches. Germline loops: CDR1 MNHEY, CDR2 SVGAGI. The CDR3 runs to 11 residues. The CDR3 DNA reads TGTGCCAGCAGGGGGACAGGAGAAGCTTTCTTT. Amino acids: CASRGTGEAFF.

This clonotype was seen only a few times. This rearrangement joins TRBV11-3 to TRBJ2-2, with 10 bases identical to TRBD1. CDR3 length: 15 residues. The germline gives CDR1 SGHNT, CDR2 YENEEA. Losses at the gene ends were 6 bases for V and 3 bases for J; bases not matched to a gene: 4. This CDR3 reads CASSPGTGDTGELFF. The DNA of the CDR3 is TGTGCCAGCAGTCCCGGGACAGGGGACACCGGGGAGCTGTTTTTT.

This clonotype was observed a few times. The J gene is TRBJ2-7, the V gene TRBV4-2; 8 bases align to TRBD2. CDR3 length: 14 residues. Germline CDR1 is LGHNA and CDR2 is YNFKEQ. V shed 1 base and J 2 bases; nucleotides not matched to a gene: 1. CDR3 amino acids: CASSQGAGAYEQYF. The CDR3 DNA follows: TGTGCCAGCAGCCAAGGAGCGGGGGCCTACGAGCAGTACTTC.

This clonotype occurred many times. J is TRBJ2-1 and V is TRBV30; 10 nucleotides agree with TRBD2. Germline CDR1 and CDR2: GTSNPN and SVGIG (reference sequence). Trimming removed 0 bases from V and 6 bases from J; junction bases left unmatched: 5. CDR3 length: 15 amino acids. The CDR3 loop reads CAWSVELAGPNEQFF. CDR3 DNA: TGTGCCTGGAGTGTCGAACTAGCGGGGCCCAATGAGCAGTTCTTC.